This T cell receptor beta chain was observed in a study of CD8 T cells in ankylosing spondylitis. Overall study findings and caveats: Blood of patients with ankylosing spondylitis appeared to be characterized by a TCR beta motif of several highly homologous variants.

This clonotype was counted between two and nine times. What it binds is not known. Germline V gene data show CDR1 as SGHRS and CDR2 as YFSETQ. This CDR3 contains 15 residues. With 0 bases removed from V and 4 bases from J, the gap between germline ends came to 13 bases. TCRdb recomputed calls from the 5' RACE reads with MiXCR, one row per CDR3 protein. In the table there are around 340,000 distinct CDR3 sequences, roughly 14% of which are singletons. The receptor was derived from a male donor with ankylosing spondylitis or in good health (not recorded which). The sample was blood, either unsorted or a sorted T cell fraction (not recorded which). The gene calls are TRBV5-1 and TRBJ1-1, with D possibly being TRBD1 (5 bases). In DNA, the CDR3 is TGCGCCAGCAGCTTGGGTGGGGGAGAGGCCACTGAAGCTTTCTTT. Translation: CASSLGGGEATEAFF. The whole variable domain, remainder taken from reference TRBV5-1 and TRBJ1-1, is KAGVTQTPRYLIKTRGQQVTLSCSPISGHRSVSWYQQTPGQGLQFLFEYFSETQRNKGNFPGRFSGRQFSNSRSEMNVSTLELGDSALYLCASSLGGGEATEAFFGQGTRLTVV.